A selection of T cell receptor beta chains follows, all from one sample in a study of T cells after yellow fever vaccination. TCRdb redid the calling of the 5' RACE reads with MiXCR, one entry per CDR3 protein. This table has about 200,000 distinct CDR3 sequences, around 3.1% appearing once. The specimen was CD4+ T cells sorted from PBMCs, collected 10 days after the yellow fever booster vaccination. The receptors come from a man aged 18 to 35 who received the YFV17D yellow fever vaccine. Each CDR3 is given with its conserved first and last residue. Each record gives: CDR3 length, D gene, clone size, V gene, CDR3 protein. A D gene is named only where the DNA matches it firmly. Clone size is given for some rows only: seen once, a few or many times, or a class if the clone is expanded.

length: 15; D: TRBD1; size: NA; V: TRBV3-1; CDR3: CASSLGQGPTGELFF
length: 14; D: NA; size: NA; V: TRBV6-5; CDR3: CATRSVQGYTEAFF
length: 19; D: NA; size: many; V: TRBV4-3; CDR3: CASSASWDLALTAYNEQFF
length: 15; D: TRBD2; size: many; V: TRBV5-6; CDR3: CASSVRTSVRETQYF
length: 15; D: NA; size: few; V: TRBV11-1; CDR3: CASSLAIPYQETQYF
length: 15; D: TRBD1; size: many; V: TRBV20-1; CDR3: CSASSRTGSYNEQFF
length: 14; D: NA; size: few; V: TRBV19; CDR3: CASSQDARDYGYTF
length: 18; D: NA; size: few; V: TRBV4-2; CDR3: CASSQNPGRTSSGNTIYF
length: 13; D: NA; size: many; V: TRBV7-9; CDR3: CASSLEGSHTIYF
length: 16; D: NA; size: few; V: TRBV14; CDR3: CASSPGGTANTGELFF
length: 15; D: TRBD1; size: NA; V: TRBV12-3/TRBV12-4; CDR3: CASSRNSGGAQPQHF
length: 16; D: TRBD2; size: NA; V: TRBV7-2; CDR3: CASRLAVQTGANVLTF
length: 13; D: NA; size: many; V: TRBV20-1; CDR3: CSAREDTYQPQHF
length: 13; D: TRBD1; size: few; V: TRBV2; CDR3: CASTNTGGETQYF
length: 11; D: NA; size: many; V: TRBV6-6; CDR3: CASSQGYGYTF
length: 15; D: TRBD2; size: few; V: TRBV28; CDR3: CASNGGGANTGELFF
length: 16; D: NA; size: few; V: TRBV7-3; CDR3: CASSPSLTGTTDTQYF
length: 15; D: TRBD1; size: NA; V: TRBV5-4; CDR3: CASSSPQGANTEAFF
length: 14; D: NA; size: few; V: TRBV6-2/TRBV6-3; CDR3: CASSFGDTGYGYTF
length: 15; D: NA; size: few; V: TRBV7-3; CDR3: CASSRSGLTTDTQYF
length: 13; D: NA; size: many; V: TRBV7-9; CDR3: CASSFLPTDTQYF
length: 13; D: TRBD1; size: few; V: TRBV5-1; CDR3: CASSRQGTYGYTF
length: 14; D: NA; size: few; V: TRBV5-4; CDR3: CASSIDGGNTEAFF
length: 16; D: TRBD1; size: many; V: TRBV4-2; CDR3: CASSQGRGPSTDTQYF
length: 14; D: NA; size: many; V: TRBV24-1; CDR3: CATSDPNGGETQYF
length: 14; D: TRBD2; size: NA; V: TRBV12-3/TRBV12-4; CDR3: CASSIGLAGGEQYF
length: 14; D: TRBD1; size: few; V: TRBV28; CDR3: CASSRQGPPYEQYF
length: 13; D: TRBD1; size: few; V: TRBV6-2/TRBV6-3; CDR3: CASTRTGSYEQYF
length: 13; D: NA; size: many; V: TRBV12-3/TRBV12-4; CDR3: CASRQGLTDTQYF
length: 13; D: TRBD1; size: many; V: TRBV12-3/TRBV12-4; CDR3: CASSPGQLKIQYF
length: 15; D: TRBD2; size: many; V: TRBV5-4; CDR3: CASSLGLADRDTQYF
length: 14; D: TRBD1; size: few; V: TRBV7-2; CDR3: CASSGTGGTQPQHF
length: 15; D: NA; size: NA; V: TRBV12-3/TRBV12-4; CDR3: CASSLAQGNTGELFF
length: 12; D: TRBD1; size: few; V: TRBV10-3; CDR3: CASGQDGTEAFF
length: 11; D: NA; size: many; V: TRBV30; CDR3: CAWSRGFEQYF
length: 14; D: NA; size: many; V: TRBV20-1; CDR3: CSAPMRAGLYGYTF
length: 16; D: TRBD1; size: few; V: TRBV19; CDR3: CASSIDGQGSTGELFF
length: 20; D: TRBD2; size: few; V: TRBV11-2; CDR3: CASSLGSLLAGVSGANVLTF
length: 11; D: NA; size: NA; V: TRBV11-2; CDR3: CASSNRLEQFF
length: 15; D: NA; size: few; V: TRBV5-1; CDR3: CASSWNGLVSTEAFF
length: 16; D: TRBD1; size: NA; V: TRBV12-3/TRBV12-4; CDR3: CASSHLRGRGQVEAFF
length: 14; D: NA; size: NA; V: TRBV6-5; CDR3: CASTWMEGDNEQFF
length: 18; D: TRBD2; size: NA; V: TRBV6-5; CDR3: CASSYSSITSGGTDTQYF